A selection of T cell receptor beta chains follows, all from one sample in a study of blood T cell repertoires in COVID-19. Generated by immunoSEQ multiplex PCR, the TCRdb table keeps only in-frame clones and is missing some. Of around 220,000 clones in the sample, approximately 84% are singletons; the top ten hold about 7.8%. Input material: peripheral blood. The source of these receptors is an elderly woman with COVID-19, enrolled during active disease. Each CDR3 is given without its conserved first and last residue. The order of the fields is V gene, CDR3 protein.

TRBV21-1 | ASSKGGQTTALKSLVSEQY
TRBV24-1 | ATQSSANRGKGEQY
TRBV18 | ASSRQGAGSGNTIY
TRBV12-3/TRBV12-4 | ASTRSWEPEAF
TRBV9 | ASSDGTSGASYNEQF
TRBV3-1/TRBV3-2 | ASSQDRPGGNTIY
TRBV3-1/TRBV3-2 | ASSPRGYEAF
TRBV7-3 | ASSWTSGSYNEQF
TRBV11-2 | ASSLGTGEDEQY
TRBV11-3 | ASSLEGGHLLSGNTIY
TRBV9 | ASSGDSADTQY
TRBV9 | ASSVGGDYGYT
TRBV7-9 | ASSLQGGSNQPQH
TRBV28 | ASIAAGQGNYGYT
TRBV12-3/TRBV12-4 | ASSFGSEAF
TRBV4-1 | ASSRGGPAPTAEQF
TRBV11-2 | ASSLVFAIAGAYEQY
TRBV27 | AGGVFPRQVGSPYEQY
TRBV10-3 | AISESGGFTDTQY
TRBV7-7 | ASSLAVASGSNEQF
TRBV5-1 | ASSLFSRSGSGNEQF
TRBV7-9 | ASSRGPDGNTIY
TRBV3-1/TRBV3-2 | ASSQAALAGATETQY
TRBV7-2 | ASSLVQTTDTQY
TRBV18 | ASSPPGQAYSYGYT
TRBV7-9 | ASSFRLNTGELF
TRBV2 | ASRGQNTGELF
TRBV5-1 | ASSPQGRETEAF
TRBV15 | ATRTGFTGELF